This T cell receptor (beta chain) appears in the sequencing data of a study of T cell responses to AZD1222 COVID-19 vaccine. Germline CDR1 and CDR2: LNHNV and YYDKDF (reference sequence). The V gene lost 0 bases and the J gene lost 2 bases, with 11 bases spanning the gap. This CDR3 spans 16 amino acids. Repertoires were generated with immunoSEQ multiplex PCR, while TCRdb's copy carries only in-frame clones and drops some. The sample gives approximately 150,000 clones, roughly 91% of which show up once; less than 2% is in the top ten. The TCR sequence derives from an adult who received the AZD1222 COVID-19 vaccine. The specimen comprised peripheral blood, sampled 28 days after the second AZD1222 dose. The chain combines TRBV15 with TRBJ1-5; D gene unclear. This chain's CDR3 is CATSRDQVLGNQPQHF. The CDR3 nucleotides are TGTGCCACCAGCAGAGATCAGGTGTTGGGCAATCAGCCCCAGCATTTT.